This T cell receptor (beta chain) derives from a study of human T cells and chemical hapten exposure. Study at large: Patients, a majority of them female, were diagnosed with alopecia areata, totalis or universalis.

TCRdb redid the calling of the RACE reads with MiXCR, one entry per CDR3 protein. The data contain tens of thousands of distinct CDR3 sequences, approximately 35% of them singletons. The V gene's germline CDR1 is MDHEN and CDR2 SYDVKM. Trimming shortened V by 8 bases and J by 0 bases, and 6 bases separated the two germline ends. This CDR3 is built from 12 residues. The sample's time point: patch test 1, 2 weeks after DPC sensitization. Treatment: therapeutic diphenylcyclopropenone sensitization with weekly scalp DPC. The clonotype originates from a man aged 40-55 years with alopecia areata. Some clones in this sample may be carry-over from other donors' samples. This specimen consisted of whole blood, obtained in connection with sensitization to the hapten diphenylcyclopropenone (DPC). This chain uses TRBV28 with TRBJ2-3, with D hard to call. In nucleotides, the CDR3 is TGTGCCAGCCGCCTCAGCACAGATACGCAGTATTTT. Translating it yields CASRLSTDTQYF.